The clone carrying this T cell receptor beta chain was counted a single time. The antigen is unknown. Germline is not matched at one junction end, which may reflect a read error. The source of the sample is a study of response to subunit inactivated influenza vaccine. Regarding the study as a whole: Each seasonal flu vaccination may recruit only limited new T cells, authors suggested.

From germline, CDR1 is SQVTM and CDR2 ANQGSEA. This CDR3 region has 14 residues. TCRdb redid the calling of the RT-PCR reads with MiXCR, one entry per CDR3 protein. The sample comprises about 500,000 distinct CDR3 sequences, 13% of which are singletons, and around 13% rests with the top ten. The material sequenced was PBMCs from blood, taken about 40 days after vaccination. The chain carries TRBV29-1 and TRBJ1-2; 8 nucleotides align to TRBD1. This clonotype was obtained from a man aged 50 or older who received an inactivated influenza vaccine. The CDR3 loop is CGVEAGQVYYGYTF. DNA for the CDR3: TGCGGCGTTGAAGCGGGACAGGTTTATTATGGCTACACCTTC.